The 32 T cell receptor beta chains reported below all come from one sample, sequenced in a study of T cell responses to AZD1222 COVID-19 vaccine. The data were produced by immunoSEQ multiplex PCR, yet TCRdb's version contains in-frame clones alone and is incomplete. The sample lists 140,000 to 150,000 clones, about 93% occurring once. Here the sequenced sample was peripheral blood, taken on day 0 of MenACWY control vaccination. Receptor source: an adult in good health.

The V call is TRBV2, the J call TRBJ1-3; D unclear. CDR1 SNHLY and CDR2 FYNNEI come from the germline V gene. The CDR3 consists of 12 residues. V lost 8 bases and J lost 3, with 8 bases in between. CDR3 region: CASQPDGNTIYF. CDR3 nucleotides: TGTGCCAGCCAACCGGATGGAAACACCATATATTTT.

This sequence joins TRBV19 and TRBJ2-5; perhaps TRBD2 as D (6 bases). From germline, CDR1 is LNHDA and CDR2 SQIVND (reference sequence). V was pared by 8 bases and J by 1 base, with 11 bases between. The CDR3 is 13 amino acids. This CDR3 is CASGRYVQETQYF. The CDR3, as DNA: TGTGCCAGTGGGAGGTACGTCCAAGAGACCCAGTACTTC.

The chain links TRBV24-1 to TRBJ2-3; 9 positions agree with TRBD1. Trimming cost V 10 bases and J 3 bases; bases outside gene matches: 7. Germline lookup yields CDR1 KGHDR and CDR2 SFDVKD. CDR3 length: 14 amino acids. CDR3 in DNA: TGTGCCACTACTGACAGGGGGGAGACAGATACGCAGTATTTT. It is translated as CATTDRGETDTQYF.

This chain connects TRBV25-1 to TRBJ2-2; no reliable D call. This CDR3 has 14 residues. With 3 bases removed from V and 2 bases from J, the gap between germline ends came to 7 bases. CDR1 and CDR2 from the germline V gene are MGHDK and SYGVNS. The CDR3 is CASSDWVNTGELFF. CDR3 DNA: TGTGCCAGCAGTGATTGGGTAAACACCGGGGAGCTGTTTTTT.

The chain employs TRBV7-3 and TRBJ2-1, with D possibly being TRBD2 (5 bases). The V end was cut by 6 bases, the J end by 8 bases, with 14 bases between. The germline CDR1 and CDR2 sequences are SGHTA and FQGTGA. This CDR3 contains 13 residues. The CDR3 region is CASSRGPRDEQFF. The CDR3 DNA sequence: TGTGCCAGCAGTCGAGGGCCGCGGGATGAGCAGTTCTTC.

The table lists this clone with many counts. The V call is TRBV6-2 or TRBV6-3, the J call TRBJ2-5; 10 bases line up with TRBD2. Trimming at V came to 2 bases and at J to 4 bases, leaving 1 base not matched to a gene. This CDR3 is 14 amino acids long. Germline V gives CDR1 MNHEY, CDR2 SVGEGT. Here the CDR3 reads CASSYRLAGETQYF. DNA of the CDR3: TGTGCCAGCAGTTACAGACTAGCGGGAGAGACCCAGTACTTC.

V is TRBV18 and J is TRBJ2-5; 7 nucleotides line up with TRBD2. J gave up 5 bases and V 6 bases, and 6 bases lay outside the gene matches. This CDR3 comprises 13 residues. The germline gives CDR1 KGHSH, CDR2 LQKENI. In DNA form, the CDR3 reads TGTGCCAGCTCGACGACTAGCCAGGAGACCCAGTACTTC. As protein: CASSTTSQETQYF.

This clone has only one observation. This chain joins TRBV12-3 or TRBV12-4 and TRBJ1-5, with D maybe TRBD1 (5 bases). This CDR3 spans 12 amino acids. The ends were cut back, 4 bases at V and 10 bases at J, with 11 bases in the middle. The CDR3 DNA reads TGTGCCAGCAGTTCCCGGGGGGATCCCCAGCATTTT. Translating gives CASSSRGDPQHF.

This rearrangement joins TRBV15 to TRBJ2-7, with a tentative D call TRBD2 (5 bases). Germline V gives CDR1 LNHNV, CDR2 YYDKDF (reference sequence). Trimming left V 5 bases short and J 2 bases short, with 13 bases between. The CDR3 spans 14 residues. The CDR3: CATSLRDRAYEQYF. The CDR3 DNA sequence: TGTGCCACCAGCCTCCGGGATCGGGCCTACGAGCAGTACTTC.

The chain has TRBV11-1 and TRBJ2-3, with 8 bases that match TRBD1. The CDR3 spans 16 residues. V dropped 6 bases and J dropped 2; count of bases not matched to a gene: 10. Germline V gene lookup returns CDR1 SGHAT and CDR2 FQDESV (reference sequence). This CDR3 reads CASRPPWTGNTDTQYF. CDR3 bases: TGTGCCAGCAGACCCCCTTGGACAGGGAACACAGATACGCAGTATTTT.

This clone was picked up a small number of times. CDR3 nucleotides: TGCGCCAGCAGCCAAGAGAAAGCAGGGACTCTCTTTGGCTACACCTTC. This sequence encodes CASSQEKAGTLFGYTF. This chain joins TRBV4-1 and TRBJ1-2, with D perhaps TRBD1 (5 bases). V gave up 0 bases and J gave up 7 bases, with 18 bases separating them. The CDR3 consists of 16 residues. Germline lookup yields CDR1 MGHRA and CDR2 YSYEKL.

The chain uses TRBV28 and TRBJ2-3, with unresolved D. The CDR3 loop spans 14 amino acids. Germline V gene lookup returns CDR1 MDHEN and CDR2 SYDVKM. V gave up 6 bases and J gave up 2 bases, with 12 bases separating them. The CDR3 region is CASSTDLPTDTQYF. The DNA for the CDR3 is TGTGCCAGCAGCACCGACCTGCCCACAGATACGCAGTATTTT.

The chain employs TRBV6-2 or TRBV6-3 and TRBJ1-1, with TRBD1 identical over 8 bases. J lost 4 bases, V lost 5 bases, and 6 bases had no gene match. Germline values: CDR1 MNHEY, CDR2 SVGEGT. This CDR3 comprises 14 residues. This chain's CDR3 is CASSPQGASTEAFF. CDR3 bases: TGTGCCAGCAGTCCCCAGGGGGCTAGCACTGAAGCTTTCTTT.

This sequence joins TRBV7-9 and TRBJ2-7; 8 bases align to TRBD2. The germline V gene encodes CDR1 SEHNR and CDR2 FQNEAQ (reference sequence). The CDR3 spans 15 residues. V gave up 5 bases and J gave up 7 bases; unmatched junction bases: 13. The CDR3 is CASSPPGLAGGEQYF. The CDR3 bases are TGTGCCAGCAGCCCCCCGGGGCTAGCGGGCGGGGAGCAGTACTTC.

J is TRBJ1-4 and V is TRBV25-1; no clear D gene. V lost 2 bases and J 8 bases, leaving 18 bases between the germline ends. The germline V gene encodes CDR1 MGHDK and CDR2 SYGVNS. The length of the CDR3 is 16 residues. This CDR3 reads CASSERRAATEEKLFF. The CDR3 DNA is TGTGCCAGCAGTGAAAGAAGGGCCGCGACGGAGGAAAAACTGTTTTTT.

This clone occurred once. CDR3 nucleotide sequence: TGTGCCAGCAATCAGGGGACTGGAAACACCATATATTTT. Translated, it gives CASNQGTGNTIYF. This chain connects TRBV12-3 or TRBV12-4 to TRBJ1-3, with TRBD1 as a possible D gene (6 bases). The V gene lost 7 bases and the J gene lost 2 bases, with 9 bases spanning the gap. The CDR3 is 13 residues long.

The chain uses TRBV2 and TRBJ1-1; 7 positions match TRBD1. The germline V gene has CDR1 SNHLY and CDR2 FYNNEI. V dropped 5 bases and J dropped 0; count of bases not matched to a gene: 6. The CDR3 runs 15 residues. CDR3 nucleotides: TGTGCCAGCAGTTCGGACAGGAGAATGAACACTGAAGCTTTCTTT. Translating it yields CASSSDRRMNTEAFF.

The V call is TRBV12-5, the J call TRBJ2-2; the D is unclear. Germline V gene lookup returns CDR1 LGHNT and CDR2 FRNRAP. This CDR3 is built from 13 residues. The V end was cut by 0 bases, the J end by 6 bases, with 5 bases between. The CDR3 here is CASGLVIAGELFF. The CDR3 DNA reads TGTGCTAGTGGTTTGGTGATCGCCGGGGAGCTGTTTTTT. The variable domain in full, with the rest retrieved from reference TRBV12-5 and TRBJ2-2, is DARVTQTPRHKVTEMGQEVTMRCQPILGHNTVFWYRQTMMQGLELLAYFRNRAPLDDSGMPKDRFSAEMPDATLATLKIQPSEPRDSAVYFCASGLVIAGELFFGEGSRLTVL.

The chain uses TRBV2 and TRBJ1-1; the D gene is possibly TRBD1 (6 bases). CDR1 and CDR2 (germline): SNHLY, FYNNEI. V lost 6 bases and J 0 bases, leaving 11 bases between the germline ends. This CDR3 spans 14 amino acids. For the CDR3, the DNA is TGTGCCAGCAGCAAGACAGGAATGAACACTGAAGCTTTCTTT. Its translation: CASSKTGMNTEAFF.

The V and J genes are TRBV18 and TRBJ1-4; maybe TRBD1 (6 bases). Germline assignment: CDR1 KGHSH and CDR2 LQKENI. V gave up 6 bases and J gave up 3 bases, with 8 bases separating them. This CDR3 has 13 amino acids. CDR3 region: CASSGQSNEKLFF. CDR3 sequence (DNA): TGTGCCAGCTCCGGACAGTCTAATGAAAAACTGTTTTTT.

The chain is built from TRBV27 and TRBJ2-1, with 7 nucleotides matching TRBD1. Germline V gene sequence: CDR1 MNHEY, CDR2 SMNVEV (reference sequence). CDR3 size: 15 residues. Germline trimming cut 3 bases from V and 2 bases from J; bases unmatched to any gene: 4. Here the CDR3 reads CASSFAGGAYNEQFF. CDR3 nucleotide sequence: TGTGCCAGCAGTTTCGCAGGGGGAGCCTACAATGAGCAGTTCTTC.

This chain connects TRBV7-9 to TRBJ2-7; no definite D call. V gave up 2 bases and J gave up 6 bases, with 8 bases separating them. The CDR3 totals 12 residues. Germline V gene sequence: CDR1 SEHNR, CDR2 FQNEAQ (reference sequence). The CDR3 here is CASSLSLGEQYF. CDR3 nucleotide sequence: TGTGCCAGCAGCTTATCCCTGGGCGAGCAGTACTTC.

This clone was seen only once. This sequence joins TRBV6-5 and TRBJ2-1, with D hard to call. CDR3 size: 13 residues. V was clipped by 4 bases and J by 3 bases, with 7 bases between them. The germline gives CDR1 MNHEY, CDR2 SVGAGI. CDR3 in DNA: TGTGCCAGCAGTTTGGCGATCTACAATGAGCAGTTCTTC. Protein: CASSLAIYNEQFF.

The chain is built from TRBV9 and TRBJ2-7; 8 nucleotides align to TRBD2. Germline CDR1 and CDR2: SGDLS and YYNGEE. V lost 4 bases and J lost 2; bases outside the gene matches: 2. The CDR3 sequence is 13 residues long. CDR3 in amino acids: CASSYGGAYEQYF. The CDR3, as DNA: TGTGCCAGCAGCTACGGGGGGGCCTACGAGCAGTACTTC.

The rearrangement joins TRBV30 to TRBJ2-1; the D gene is possibly TRBD2 (6 bases). The germline CDR1 and CDR2 sequences are GTSNPN and SVGIG (reference sequence). The V gene lost 0 bases and the J gene lost 8 bases, with 20 bases spanning the gap. The CDR3 covers 16 residues. The CDR3 bases are TGTGCCTGGAGTGTAGAAGGACGGGGACTCGTCGATGAGCAGTTCTTC. Translated, it gives CAWSVEGRGLVDEQFF. Looking up the rest from reference TRBV30 and TRBJ2-1 gives the full variable domain: SQTIHQWPATLVQPVGSPLSLECTVEGTSNPNLYWYRQAAGRGLQLLFYSVGIGQISSEVPQNLSASRPQDRQFILSSKKLLLSDSGFYLCAWSVEGRGLVDEQFFGPGTRLTVL.

V gene TRBV4-1 combines with J gene TRBJ1-1; D might be TRBD1 (5 bases). The CDR3 spans 13 residues. CDR1 and CDR2 from the germline V gene are MGHRA and YSYEKL. Trimming stripped 0 bases from V and 11 bases from J, with 13 bases between. The CDR3 sequence is CASSQEEGRLAFF. CDR3 sequence (DNA): TGCGCCAGCAGCCAAGAAGAGGGACGGTTGGCTTTCTTT.

The chain combines TRBV19 with TRBJ2-1; maybe TRBD2 (5 bases). Trimming removed 4 bases from V and 0 bases from J, with 10 bases in between. The CDR3 length is 15 residues. Germline CDR1 reads LNHDA; CDR2 reads SQIVND (reference sequence). CDR3 residues: CASSTTRSSYNEQFF. The CDR3 DNA reads as TGTGCCAGTAGTACCACTAGGTCCTCCTACAATGAGCAGTTCTTC.

V and J are TRBV3-1 (or the pseudogene TRBV3-2) and TRBJ1-4; D not resolved. Trimming left V 2 bases short and J 7 bases short, with 11 bases between. Germline V lookup: CDR1 LGHDT, CDR2 YNNKEL (reference sequence). This CDR3 is 14 amino acids long. The CDR3 nucleotides are TGTGCCAGCAGCCAATTGGGAGGGTCTGAAAAACTGTTTTTT. Amino acid sequence: CASSQLGGSEKLFF.

The chain recombines TRBV14 with TRBJ1-2; 9 bases align to TRBD1. V trimming: 0 bases; J trimming: 3 bases; junction bases outside the gene matches: 14. The CDR3 contains 19 residues. Germline loops: CDR1 SGHDN, CDR2 FVKESK. The CDR3 coding sequence is TGTGCCAGCAGCCAAGATATACCTATGGGACAGGGTGCGGACTATGGCTACACCTTC. Its protein is CASSQDIPMGQGADYGYTF.

The chain joins TRBV5-1 to TRBJ2-1, with 10 positions matching TRBD1. Trimming at V came to 3 bases and at J to 5 bases, leaving 5 bases not matched to a gene. Germline CDR1 is SGHRS and CDR2 is YFSETQ. This CDR3 contains 15 residues. CDR3 sequence (DNA): TGCGCCAGCAGCTGGGGACAGGGGAAGGACAATGAGCAGTTCTTC. It encodes CASSWGQGKDNEQFF.

The chain joins TRBV5-5 to TRBJ1-4; D perhaps matches TRBD1 (6 bases). The CDR3 runs 14 residues. Deletions cut 3 bases from V and 8 bases from J, with 14 bases between. Germline lookup yields CDR1 SGHKS and CDR2 YYEKEE (reference sequence). CDR3 nucleotides: TGTGCCAGCAGCTGGGGACATCGGGGAGAAAAACTGTTTTTT. Its translation: CASSWGHRGEKLFF. Based on the CDR3 plus reference TRBV5-5 and TRBJ1-4, the full variable domain is DAGVTQSPTHLIKTRGQQVTLRCSPISGHKSVSWYQQVLGQGPQFIFQYYEKEERGRGNFPDRFSARQFPNYSSELNVNALLLGDSALYLCASSWGHRGEKLFFGSGTQLSVL.

The chain couples TRBV25-1 to TRBJ1-2; 7 bases are a match to TRBD1. Germline V lookup: CDR1 MGHDK, CDR2 SYGVNS. CDR3 length: 12 amino acids. Unmatched junction bases numbered 4, after V lost 7 bases and J lost 5 bases. CDR3 sequence (DNA): TGTGCCAGCACAGGGGGGGAATATGGCTACACCTTC. It encodes CASTGGEYGYTF.